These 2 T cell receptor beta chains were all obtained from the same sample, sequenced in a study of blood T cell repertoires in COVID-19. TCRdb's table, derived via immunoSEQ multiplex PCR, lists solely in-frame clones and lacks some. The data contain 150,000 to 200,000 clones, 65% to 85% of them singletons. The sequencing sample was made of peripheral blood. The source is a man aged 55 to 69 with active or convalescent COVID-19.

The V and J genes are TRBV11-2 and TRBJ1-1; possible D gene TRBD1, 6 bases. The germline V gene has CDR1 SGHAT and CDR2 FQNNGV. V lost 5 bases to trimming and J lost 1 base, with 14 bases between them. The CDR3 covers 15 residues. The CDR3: CASSVTGKRNTEAFF. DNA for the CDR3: TGTGCCAGCAGCGTTACAGGGAAGAGGAACACTGAAGCTTTCTTT. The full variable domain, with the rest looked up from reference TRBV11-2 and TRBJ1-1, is EAGVAQSPRYKIIEKRQSVAFWCNPISGHATLYWYQQILGQGPKLLIQFQNNGVVDDSQLPKDRFSAERLKGVDSTLKIQPAKLEDSAVYLCASSVTGKRNTEAFFGQGTRLTVV.

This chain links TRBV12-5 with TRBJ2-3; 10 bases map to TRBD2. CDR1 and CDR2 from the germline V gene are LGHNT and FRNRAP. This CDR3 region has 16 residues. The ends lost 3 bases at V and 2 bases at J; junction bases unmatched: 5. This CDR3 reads CASGFSGRAPTDTQYF. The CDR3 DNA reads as TGTGCTAGTGGTTTCAGCGGGAGGGCCCCCACAGATACGCAGTATTTT. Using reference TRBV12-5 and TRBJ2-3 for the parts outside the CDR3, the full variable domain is DARVTQTPRHKVTEMGQEVTMRCQPILGHNTVFWYRQTMMQGLELLAYFRNRAPLDDSGMPKDRFSAEMPDATLATLKIQPSEPRDSAVYFCASGFSGRAPTDTQYFGPGTRLTVL.